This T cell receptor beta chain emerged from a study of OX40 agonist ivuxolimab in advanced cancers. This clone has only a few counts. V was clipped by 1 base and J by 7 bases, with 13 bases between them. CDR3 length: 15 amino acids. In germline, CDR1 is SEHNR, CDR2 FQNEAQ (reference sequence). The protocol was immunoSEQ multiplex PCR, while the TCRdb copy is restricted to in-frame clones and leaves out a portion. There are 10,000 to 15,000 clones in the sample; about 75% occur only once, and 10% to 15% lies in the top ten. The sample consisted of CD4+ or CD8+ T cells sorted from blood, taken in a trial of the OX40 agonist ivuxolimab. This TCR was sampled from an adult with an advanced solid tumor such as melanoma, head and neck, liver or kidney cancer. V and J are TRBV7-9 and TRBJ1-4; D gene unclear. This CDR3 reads CASSLDSYRGEKLFF. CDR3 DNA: TGTGCCAGCAGCTTAGACAGTTATCGGGGTGAAAAACTGTTTTTT.